These 10 T cell receptor beta chains were sequenced from one sample in a study of CXCR3-negative and CXCR3-positive naive CD8 T cells. Which antigens these TCRs recognize remains unknown. UMI-labeled 5' RACE yielded the TRB cDNA libraries. Using the 5' RACE reads, TCRdb records one entry per CDR3 protein without DNA. This table lists nearly 90,000 distinct CDR3 sequences. Study-wide points: Naive cells with CXCR3 showed TRB CDR3s that were more hydrophobic than those in CXCR3-negative naive cells.

The sequenced sample was naive CXCR3+ CD8+ T cells from blood. The subset was: CD45RO-CCR7+CD27+CD95- naive CD8+ T cells expressing CXCR3 (TNR3+). The receptors originated from a human donor in good health. Some clones in this sample may be carry-over from other donors' samples.

The genes are TRBV5-1 and TRBJ2-1; no DNA is available, so the TRBD1 call from TCRdb remains unchecked. This CDR3 has 14 amino acids. Germline V gene data show CDR1 as SGHRS and CDR2 as YFSETQ. This chain's CDR3 is CASSYAGHYREQFF.

The chain joins TRBV14 to TRBJ2-3; TCRdb reports TRBD2, a call that lacks DNA to check it against. Germline V gene sequence: CDR1 SGHDN, CDR2 FVKESK. The CDR3 runs 15 residues. Here the CDR3 reads CASSPRLAGLDTQYF. Variable domain in full (rest from reference TRBV14 and TRBJ2-3): EAGVTQFPSHSVIEKGQTVTLRCDPISGHDNLYWYRRVMGKEIKFLLHFVKESKQDESGMPNNRFLAERTGGTYSTLKVQPAELEDSGVYFCASSPRLAGLDTQYFGPGTRLTVL.

This sequence joins TRBV6-5 and TRBJ2-7; the TCRdb D gene call, TRBD1, has no DNA to confirm it. The V gene's germline CDR1 is MNHEY and CDR2 SVGAGI. The CDR3 contains 17 residues. The CDR3 here is CASSYNPRGDSSYEQYF.

This chain uses TRBV4-1 with TRBJ2-7; TCRdb lists TRBD1, though no DNA is available to test this call. CDR1 is MGHRA, CDR2 YSYEKL, per germline. This CDR3 region has 15 residues. CDR3 residues: CASSQGQGAPHEQYF.

The gene calls are TRBV6-1 and TRBJ2-7; there is no DNA to check the TCRdb D call of TRBD1. The CDR3 has 16 residues. Germline V gene sequence: CDR1 MNHNS, CDR2 SASEGT. The CDR3 spells CASSEAGQEPAYEQYF.

This chain connects TRBV27 to TRBJ2-7. The CDR3 has 14 amino acids. CDR1 MNHEY and CDR2 SMNVEV come from the germline V gene (reference sequence). CDR3 amino acids: CASSLIADSYEQYF.

The chain recombines TRBV28 with TRBJ1-2; TCRdb gives TRBD1 as the D gene, but with no DNA this cannot be confirmed. The length of the CDR3 is 15 residues. Germline V CDR1 and CDR2: MDHEN, SYDVKM. This CDR3 reads CASSRGQDLNYGYTF.

This chain links TRBV28 with TRBJ2-1. CDR1 MDHEN and CDR2 SYDVKM come from the germline V gene. This CDR3 contains 11 residues. The CDR3 is CASSKYNEQFF. The full variable domain, completed using reference TRBV28 and TRBJ2-1, is DVKVTQSSRYLVKRTGEKVFLECVQDMDHENMFWYRQDPGLGLRLIYFSYDVKMKEKGDIPEGYSVSREKKERFSLILESASTNQTSMYLCASSKYNEQFFGPGTRLTVL.

CDR3 amino acids: CASSYEDITYEQYF. The chain employs TRBV6-6 and TRBJ2-7; as DNA is missing, the TRBD1 call by TCRdb cannot be tested. CDR3 length equals 14 residues. CDR1 and CDR2 from the germline V gene are MNHNY and SVGAGI (reference sequence).

The chain joins TRBV28 to TRBJ1-6; the D call of TRBD1 rests on TCRdb alone, since no DNA is present to check it. Germline-derived CDR1 and CDR2 are MDHEN and SYDVKM. This CDR3 comprises 14 residues. Here the CDR3 reads CASSLDRGLTTLHF.